This record looks at one T cell receptor beta chain sequence and its context. This specimen comes from a study of blood T cell repertoires in COVID-19. Study summary: PBMCs, B-cell-depleted T cells, or T cells provided the cDNA or gDNA that made up the material.

The table came from immunoSEQ multiplex PCR; TCRdb's copy has only in-frame clones and leaves some out. The table shows roughly 250,000 clones, with roughly nine tenths occurring only once. The CDR3 extends over 14 amino acids. Germline-derived CDR1 and CDR2 are KGHDR and SFDVKD. V lost 3 bases to trimming and J lost 13 bases, with 18 bases between them. Source material: peripheral blood. This chain uses TRBV24-1 with TRBJ1-5, with a tentative D call TRBD1 (6 bases). This sequence originates from a man aged 55 to 70 who had recovered from COVID-19. The CDR3, as DNA: TGTGCCACCAGTGATCCCCAAGCACCGGGACAACAGCATTTT. Residues: CATSDPQAPGQQHF.